This passage covers 2 T cell receptor beta chains from one sample sequenced in a study of T cells in Graves' hyperthyroidism and ophthalmopathy. TCR beta CDR3 regions were amplified from RNA. Using the HTBI primer set, a first-round RT-PCR was run on the TCR CDR3. Via MiXCR, TCRdb re-called the multiplex PCR reads, giving one row per CDR3 protein. The sample includes a few hundred thousand distinct CDR3 sequences, around 45% of them seen just once. Sequencing was carried out using peripheral blood or thyroid tissue (not recorded which). The receptors were sampled from a woman aged 18-29 years with Graves' hyperthyroidism.

The rearrangement joins TRBV5-1 to TRBJ2-5, with 7 bases that match TRBD2. With V trimmed by 2 bases and J by 2 bases, 12 bases remained unmatched. Germline V gene lookup returns CDR1 SGHRS and CDR2 YFSETQ. The CDR3 covers 17 residues. CDR3 loop: CASSFSGSRPFQETQYF. CDR3 coding DNA: TGCGCCAGCAGCTTTAGCGGGTCCAGGCCTTTTCAAGAGACCCAGTACTTC.

This clonotype has a count of ten or more. The rearrangement links TRBV10-3 to TRBJ1-1; 10 bases are shared with TRBD1. CDR1 ENHRY and CDR2 SYGVKD come from the germline V gene. V lost 4 bases to trimming and J lost 1 base; unmatched junction nucleotides: 0. The CDR3 spans 14 residues. CDR3 nucleotide sequence: TGTGCCATCAGTGGGGACAGGGGGAACACTGAAGCTTTCTTT. It codes for CAISGDRGNTEAFF.